Following are 17 T cell receptor beta chains from one sample sequenced in a study of cytomegalovirus exposure and HLA in healthy donors. Use of 60 Vbeta and 13 Jbeta primers characterized the PCR. Profiled with immunoSEQ multiplex PCR; TCRdb holds only in-frame clones, not every one. The repertoire consists of roughly 110,000 clones, with roughly 80% occurring once and the leading ten covering around a fifth. Sequencing was done on a sample of PBMCs. The receptors shown here come from a man between 25 and 39 years old in good health and CMV-seropositive.

The chain links TRBV7-2 to TRBJ2-5; D is ambiguous. Germline values: CDR1 SGHTA, CDR2 FQGNSA. The CDR3 totals 14 residues. V was trimmed by 5 bases and J by 4 bases, leaving 14 bases between them. CDR3 nucleotide sequence: TGTGCCAGCAGCCCATACCTCCGAGGAGAGACCCAGTACTTC. The encoded protein is CASSPYLRGETQYF.

Here the CDR3 DNA reads TGTGCCAGCAGTGAAATCGGGGACAGGGACTACGAGCAGTACGTC. Its translation: CASSEIGDRDYEQYV. The chain couples TRBV2 to TRBJ2-7; TRBD1 matches 9 bases. The CDR3 is made up of 15 amino acids. Germline V gene lookup returns CDR1 SNHLY and CDR2 FYNNEI. V dropped 2 bases and J dropped 3; count of bases not matched to a gene: 5.

The chain employs TRBV21-1 and TRBJ1-5. TRBV21-1 is designated a pseudogene. This CDR3 is built from 18 residues. The CDR3 loop is CASSKETGGGASNQPQHF. The CDR3 nucleotides are TGTGCCAGCAGCAAAGAAACAGGAGGGGGGGCGAGTAATCAGCCCCAGCATTTT.

V gene TRBV5-4 combines with J gene TRBJ1-5; no clear D gene. Per germline, CDR1 SGHNT and CDR2 YYREEE (reference sequence). The CDR3 has 13 amino acids. V was shortened by 4 bases and J by 4 bases, with 9 bases between the two germline ends. CDR3 nucleotides: TGTGCCAGCAGCGCTGCACTTAATCAGCCCCAGCATTTT. Translating gives CASSAALNQPQHF.

The chain uses TRBV25-1 and TRBJ1-4; 7 nucleotides align to TRBD1. This CDR3 is built from 15 residues. Trimming removed 1 base from V and 6 bases from J; junction bases left unmatched: 5. Germline V lookup: CDR1 MGHDK, CDR2 SYGVNS. CDR3 nucleotides: TGTGCCAGCAGTGAATCCGGGACAGTCGATGAAAAACTGTTTTTT. Translated, it gives CASSESGTVDEKLFF.

The chain couples TRBV29-1 to TRBJ2-3; D perhaps matches TRBD2 (5 bases). Germline CDR1 and CDR2: SQVTM and ANQGSEA. V lost 1 base and J lost 6, with 17 bases in between. CDR3 length: 15 residues. CDR3 residues: CSVEVLGLSGDTQYF. The DNA of the CDR3 is TGCAGCGTTGAAGTTCTAGGACTCTCGGGGGATACGCAGTATTTT.

The CDR3 loop reads CASSFVQTNEKLFF. CDR3 sequence (DNA): TGTGCCAGCAGTTTTGTCCAGACTAATGAAAAACTGTTTTTT. J is TRBJ1-4 and V is TRBV28; no firm D call. Per germline, CDR1 MDHEN and CDR2 SYDVKM. V gave up 3 bases and J gave up 2 bases, with 7 bases separating them. This CDR3 contains 14 residues.

In its sample, this clone was seen a few times. CDR3 loop: CASSYQGSQETQYF. Here the CDR3 DNA reads TGTGCCAGCAGTTACCAGGGCAGTCAAGAGACCCAGTACTTC. The J gene is TRBJ2-5, the V gene TRBV6-5; TRBD1 is a possible D gene (5 bases). The CDR3 is made up of 14 amino acids. V was shortened by 2 bases and J by 2 bases, with 9 bases between the two germline ends. Germline lookup yields CDR1 MNHEY and CDR2 SVGAGI.

The V and J genes are TRBV15 and TRBJ2-1, with TRBD1 identical over 10 bases. V lost 3 bases and J lost 4; bases outside the gene matches: 21. The CDR3 runs 21 residues. Looked up from germline, CDR1 is LNHNV and CDR2 is YYDKDF (reference sequence). The CDR3 DNA reads as TGTGCCACCAGCAGTTTGGGTCCCGGGACAGGGGCTCCTTTCATGTACAATGAGCAGTTCTTC. This gives the protein CATSSLGPGTGAPFMYNEQFF.

This chain links TRBV7-7 with TRBJ2-2; tentative D call: TRBD2 (5 bases). V lost 2 bases and J 4 bases, leaving 8 bases between the germline ends. The CDR3 is 14 amino acids. The V gene's germline CDR1 is SSHAT and CDR2 FNYEAQ (reference sequence). CDR3 sequence: CASSLTSGTGELFF. CDR3 DNA: TGTGCCAGCAGCTTAACCAGCGGCACCGGGGAGCTGTTTTTT.

J is TRBJ1-1 and V is TRBV21-1; the table calls TRBD1, which could not be checked here. TRBV21-1 is tagged as a pseudogene. The CDR3 length is 14 residues. The CDR3 is CASSKLLGDTEAFF. The CDR3 nucleotides read TGTGCCAGCAGCAAACTTTTAGGGGACACTGAAGCTTTCTTT.

This clone has just a few counts. This chain links TRBV7-2 with TRBJ1-2; 7 nucleotides agree with TRBD1. The CDR3 consists of 14 residues. Germline V CDR1 and CDR2: SGHTA, FQGNSA. J gave up 0 bases and V 3 bases, and 1 base lay outside the gene matches. This CDR3 reads CASSFRGTNYGYTF. As DNA, the CDR3 is TGTGCCAGCAGCTTCAGGGGGACTAACTATGGCTACACCTTC.

This sequence joins TRBV5-1 and TRBJ2-3; the match to TRBD2 covers 14 bases. There are 18 residues in the CDR3. With V trimmed by 4 bases and J by 0 bases, 7 bases remained unmatched. In germline, CDR1 is SGHRS, CDR2 YFSETQ. The CDR3 coding sequence is TGCGCCAGCAGCCACGGACTAGCGGGGGGACCTAGCACAGATACGCAGTATTTT. Its translation is CASSHGLAGGPSTDTQYF.

The count of this clone is one. The CDR3 sequence: CASSEGGKREGIHEQYV. For the CDR3, the DNA is TGTGCCAGCAGTGAAGGTGGTAAGCGGGAGGGTATCCACGAGCAGTACGTC. The chain uses TRBV2 and TRBJ2-7; TRBD2 aligns across 10 bases. J lost 5 bases, V lost 1 base, and 11 bases had no gene match. The germline V gene has CDR1 SNHLY and CDR2 FYNNEI. This CDR3 has 17 residues.

This clone was counted a single time. The chain couples TRBV28 to TRBJ2-3, with a weak D call TRBD1 (6 bases). V was shortened by 5 bases and J by 5 bases, with 20 bases between the two germline ends. Germline CDR1 is MDHEN and CDR2 is SYDVKM. This CDR3 comprises 16 residues. The CDR3 is CASSSSWGQGRDTQYF. Here the CDR3 DNA reads TGTGCCAGCAGTAGTTCATGGGGGCAGGGCAGAGATACGCAGTATTTT.

In its sample, this clone was seen a few times. The chain couples TRBV25-1 to TRBJ1-2; no clear D gene. The CDR3 length is 14 residues. CDR1 is MGHDK and CDR2 is SYGVNS in the germline V gene. The germline V and J ends were trimmed by 3 bases and 2 bases, with 10 bases remaining between them. The CDR3 sequence is CASSDLSRNYGYTF. CDR3 bases: TGTGCCAGCAGTGATCTGTCGCGCAACTATGGCTACACCTTC.

The chain is built from TRBV6-5 and TRBJ1-4; D uncertain. V lost 6 bases and J 4 bases, leaving 6 bases between the germline ends. The CDR3 totals 12 residues. Germline V gene sequence: CDR1 MNHEY, CDR2 SVGAGI. CDR3 region: CASRTYNEKLFF. CDR3 nucleotides: TGTGCCAGCAGAACCTATAATGAAAAACTGTTTTTT.